The 21 T cell receptor beta chains below were found in one sample sequenced in a study of cytotoxic CD8 clonotypes in ibrutinib-treated CLL. Data came from immunoSEQ multiplex PCR; TCRdb stores just in-frame clones and leaves some out. This repertoire shows roughly 15,000 clones, approximately 82% found once; its top ten account for 15% to 20%. The specimen comprised PBMCs, sampled before ibrutinib treatment. These receptors originate from a human donor with chronic lymphocytic leukemia.

The rearrangement joins TRBV7-9 to TRBJ2-7; 7 bases are a match to TRBD2. The V gene's germline CDR1 is SEHNR and CDR2 FQNEAQ (reference sequence). Losses at the gene ends were 5 bases for V and 4 bases for J; bases not matched to a gene: 11. The CDR3 spans 15 residues. The CDR3 loop reads CASSPLGREKYEQYF. In nucleotides, the CDR3 is TGTGCCAGCAGCCCCCTCGGGCGGGAGAAGTACGAGCAGTACTTC.

This clone is a singleton in its sample. The V and J genes are TRBV6-6 and TRBJ2-7, with D possibly matching TRBD1 (5 bases). Trimming removed 6 bases from V and 6 bases from J, with 12 bases in between. Germline CDR1 is MNHNY and CDR2 is SVGAGI (reference sequence). The CDR3 length is 12 residues. CDR3 sequence (DNA): TGTGCCAGCAGATCTCAGGGTAGCGAGCAGTACTTC. Amino acids: CASRSQGSEQYF.

The chain employs TRBV29-1 and TRBJ2-4; tentative D call: TRBD1 (7 bases). Germline loops: CDR1 SQVTM, CDR2 ANQGSEA. Trimming took 6 bases from V and 11 from J, leaving 20 bases between them. The CDR3 covers 13 residues. The CDR3 DNA is TGCAGCGTGGGGGCAGGGGGACTTGGATTTCAGTACTTC. Protein sequence: CSVGAGGLGFQYF.

Only one count was recorded for this clone. The chain links TRBV4-2 to TRBJ2-1; TRBD2 aligns across 13 bases. This CDR3 has 16 amino acids. With 4 bases clipped from V and 3 bases from J, the junction kept 3 bases outside the gene matches. CDR1 LGHNA and CDR2 YNFKEQ come from the germline V gene. The CDR3 sequence is CASSPRTSGSYNEQFF. The CDR3 DNA is TGTGCCAGCAGCCCCCGGACTAGCGGGAGCTACAATGAGCAGTTCTTC.

Written as DNA, the CDR3 is TGTGCCAGCAGCCCGAGCGGAACTAGCACAGATACGCAGTATTTT. Residues: CASSPSGTSTDTQYF. V and J are TRBV7-2 and TRBJ2-3; tentatively, D is TRBD2 (5 bases). The CDR3 has 15 amino acids. V lost 5 bases and J lost 0, with 12 bases in between. Germline-derived CDR1 and CDR2 are SGHTA and FQGNSA.

This clone was observed once. The chain is built from TRBV20-1 and TRBJ2-1; D unclear. CDR3 length: 11 amino acids. Per germline, CDR1 DFQATT and CDR2 SNEGSKA (reference sequence). V was cut by 6 bases and J by 9 bases, with 12 bases left in between. CDR3 loop: CSADYKVEQFF. CDR3 bases: TGCAGTGCAGATTATAAAGTTGAGCAGTTCTTC.

This sequence joins TRBV15 and TRBJ2-1, with 12 bases aligning to TRBD2. The CDR3 is 16 amino acids. Unmatched junction bases numbered 2, after V lost 1 base and J lost 4 bases. Per the germline V gene, CDR1 is LNHNV and CDR2 is YYDKDF (reference sequence). The CDR3 protein is CATSRGTSGTYNEQFF. The CDR3 DNA reads as TGTGCCACCAGCAGAGGGACTAGCGGGACATACAATGAGCAGTTCTTC. The full variable domain, with the rest looked up from reference TRBV15 and TRBJ2-1, is DAMVIQNPRYQVTQFGKPVTLSCSQTLNHNVMYWYQQKSSQAPKLLFHYYDKDFNNEADTPDNFQSRRPNTSFCFLDIRSPGLGDTAMYLCATSRGTSGTYNEQFFGPGTRLTVL.

The chain recombines TRBV19 with TRBJ2-5; D gene uncertain. The V and J ends lost 2 bases and 1 base respectively, with 11 bases between them. Per germline, CDR1 LNHDA and CDR2 SQIVND (reference sequence). The CDR3 has 15 residues. In nucleotides, the CDR3 is TGTGCCAGTAGTATACGAGCCCAGATCCAAGAGACCCAGTACTTC. Protein: CASSIRAQIQETQYF.

This chain joins TRBV6-6 and TRBJ1-1; the D is unclear. Germline values: CDR1 MNHNY, CDR2 SVGAGI (reference sequence). The V end was cut by 0 bases, the J end by 7 bases, with 6 bases between. This CDR3 is built from 12 residues. CDR3 region: CASSYSGFEAFF. CDR3 DNA: TGTGCCAGCAGTTACTCAGGTTTTGAAGCTTTCTTT.

The gene calls are TRBV28 and TRBJ2-7; 8 bases line up with TRBD2. The CDR3 totals 14 residues. V lost 1 base and J lost 3; bases outside the gene matches: 2. CDR1 is MDHEN, CDR2 SYDVKM, per germline. The CDR3 reads CASSLSGGYYEQYF. The CDR3 DNA is TGTGCCAGCAGTTTATCGGGAGGGTACTACGAGCAGTACTTC.

The chain is built from TRBV7-8 and TRBJ2-7; D unclear. CDR3 length: 12 amino acids. V lost 2 bases, J lost 4 bases, and 6 bases lay in between. Germline CDR1 and CDR2: SGHVS and FQNEAQ. The CDR3 sequence is CASSLTVYEQYF. The CDR3 coding sequence is TGTGCCAGCAGCTTAACCGTATACGAGCAGTACTTC. The variable domain in full, with the rest retrieved from reference TRBV7-8 and TRBJ2-7, is GAGVSQSPRYKVAKRGQDVALRCDPISGHVSLFWYQQALGQGPEFLTYFQNEAQLDKSGLPSDRFFAERPEGSVSTLKIQRTQQEDSAVYLCASSLTVYEQYFGPGTRLTVT.

The chain links TRBV27 to TRBJ1-1; no clear D gene. This CDR3 spans 13 amino acids. Germline V gives CDR1 MNHEY, CDR2 SMNVEV (reference sequence). V lost 2 bases and J lost 5, with 9 bases in between. The CDR3 region is CASSLEVGTEAFF. The CDR3, as DNA: TGTGCCAGCAGTTTAGAGGTGGGGACTGAAGCTTTCTTT.

This clone has just one count. V gene TRBV6-6 combines with J gene TRBJ1-1; D possibly corresponds to TRBD1 (5 bases). V lost 6 bases and J lost 5, with 13 bases in between. The CDR3 is 13 residues long. Germline CDR1 MNHNY, CDR2 SVGAGI (reference sequence). The CDR3 loop is CASRLGLTTEAFF. The CDR3 DNA is TGTGCCAGCAGGTTGGGGCTTACAACTGAAGCTTTCTTT.

The chain combines TRBV2 with TRBJ1-2; D is possibly TRBD1 (6 bases). CDR3 length: 14 residues. CDR1 is SNHLY and CDR2 is FYNNEI in the germline V gene. V gave up 10 bases and J gave up 0 bases, with 15 bases separating them. CDR3 sequence (DNA): TGTGCCACCGCACGGGACACCTCTAACTATGGCTACACCTTC. This gives the protein CATARDTSNYGYTF.

CDR3 loop: CASGGDLRAWQYF. As DNA, the CDR3 is TGTGCCAGCGGCGGAGATCTACGAGCGTGGCAGTACTTC. This chain connects TRBV6-5 to TRBJ2-7; no reliable D call. Per the germline V gene, CDR1 is MNHEY and CDR2 is SVGAGI. Trimming cost V 8 bases and J 9 bases, with 20 bases left between them. The CDR3 covers 13 residues.

The chain recombines TRBV9 with TRBJ2-1; 9 positions match TRBD2. V lost 0 bases to trimming and J lost 8 bases; unmatched junction nucleotides: 6. Germline V gene lookup returns CDR1 SGDLS and CDR2 YYNGEE. This CDR3 has 15 amino acids. Here the CDR3 reads CASSVGGRDSDEQFF. The DNA for the CDR3 is TGTGCCAGCAGCGTAGGCGGGAGGGACAGTGATGAGCAGTTCTTC.

This CDR3 reads CASSPAAGVTDTQYF. CDR3 DNA: TGTGCCAGCAGCCCGGCTGCGGGAGTCACAGATACGCAGTATTTT. The chain is built from TRBV7-9 and TRBJ2-3; 7 bases match TRBD2. CDR1 SEHNR and CDR2 FQNEAQ come from the germline V gene (reference sequence). Trimming took 5 bases from V and 2 from J; bases not matched to a gene: 7. The CDR3 extends over 15 amino acids. The variable domain in full, with the rest retrieved from reference TRBV7-9 and TRBJ2-3, is DTGVSQNPRHKITKRGQNVTFRCDPISEHNRLYWYRQTLGQGPEFLTYFQNEAQLEKSRLLSDRFSAERPKGSFSTLEIQRTEQGDSAMYLCASSPAAGVTDTQYFGPGTRLTVL.

This clone came up a few times. The rearrangement uses TRBV11-2 and TRBJ1-1; TRBD1 matches at 9 bases. The CDR3 covers 13 residues. Unmatched junction bases numbered 2, after V lost 5 bases and J lost 4 bases. Germline lookup yields CDR1 SGHAT and CDR2 FQNNGV. The CDR3 protein is CASSMGQGTEAFF. The CDR3 DNA reads as TGTGCCAGCAGCATGGGACAGGGCACTGAAGCTTTCTTT.

The V call is TRBV11-2, the J call TRBJ2-1, with 7 bases lining up with TRBD1. The CDR3 is 16 amino acids. V was clipped by 2 bases and J by 4 bases; unmatched bases: 8. The V gene's germline CDR1 is SGHAT and CDR2 FQNNGV. The CDR3 DNA reads TGTGCCAGCAGCTTATTACCGGGACAGAAATACAATGAGCAGTTCTTC. Protein sequence: CASSLLPGQKYNEQFF.

The chain links TRBV5-1 to TRBJ2-1; possible D gene TRBD1, 7 bases. The CDR3 contains 15 residues. The ends were cut back, 0 bases at V and 9 bases at J, with 16 bases in the middle. Germline V CDR1 and CDR2: SGHRS, YFSETQ. This CDR3 is CASSLVSRGVGEQFF. The CDR3 bases are TGCGCCAGCAGCTTGGTTAGCAGGGGGGTGGGTGAGCAGTTCTTC.

This sequence joins TRBV7-2 and TRBJ1-3; D is uncertain. This CDR3 comprises 14 residues. CDR1 and CDR2 from the germline V gene are SGHTA and FQGNSA. Trimming stripped 4 bases from V and 0 bases from J, with 7 bases between. CDR3 region: CASSSWISGNTIYF. CDR3 in DNA: TGTGCCAGCAGCTCCTGGATCTCTGGAAACACCATATATTTT.